This TCR beta chain appears in the sequencing data of a study of shared clonotypes between healthy human individuals (dated by TCRdb to between 2020 and 2021). As for the study more broadly: Three men and a couple of women, aged 18 to 49 years, made up the cohort. For each donor, CD4 naive and CD4 memory were each run on three plates, CD8 naive on two plates, and CD8 memory on one plate. The study deeply sequenced blood TCR repertoires of five healthy adults to estimate repertoire size and the extent of clonotype sharing between individuals. To increase sequencing depth and limit assay-specific biases, different laboratories used diverse techniques to prepare libraries and sequence TCR repertoires. Per donor, leukapheresis produced somewhere between about 0.9 and 9.5 billion PBMCs. Summary of the overall study and its limitations: Larger estimated clonotype richness was generally found for naive subsets than for memory subsets. The small number of donors limited the genetic and exposure-history diversity represented. Sampling was restricted to blood, and TCR repertoires in tissues likely differ from the TCR repertoires found in blood. Incomplete sequencing was indicated by rarefaction of sorted-subset datasets, despite the large sequencing depth. Compared with non-shared clonotypes, the clonotypes found in all four sorted-subset donors had higher generation probabilities. Pairwise subsampling led to the expectation that sequencing depth would affect the degree of clonotype sharing among donors. Across four donors, approximately 4.9% of naive CD4, roughly 3.5% of naive CD8, 2.3% of memory CD4, and 0.3% to 0.45% of memory CD8 clonotypes were shared.

Donors were healthy HIV-negative adults with no recently reported acute infections or vaccinations. Every donor was a Caucasian adult residing in Nashville, Tennessee, USA. CD4+ T cells were enriched by magnetic negative selection; naive cells were then positively selected on CD45RA, and the negative fraction formed the memory subset. Blood was obtained by leukapheresis, after which PBMCs were separated by Ficoll-Histopaque density gradient centrifugation and cryopreserved in liquid nitrogen vapor phase. Purity and quantity of every magnetically sorted T cell population were checked by analytical flow cytometry. Each sorted fraction had its genomic DNA isolated and then quantified by UV absorbance on a Nanodrop 2000c. With respect to this clone: The antigen this receptor binds is unknown. No base-level quality is on record; no much larger clone is a single base apart.

The germline V end is reduced by 0 bases and the J end by 1 base; junction bases left unmatched: 3. Inclusive of the bounding cysteine and phenylalanine, the CDR3 is 16 residues long. Only CDR3 DNA is held: 48 bases, read in frame from base 1. TCR CDR3 regions were amplified from genomic DNA by multiplex PCR using the deep immunoSEQ assay. Genomic DNA extracted from each cell subset was distributed evenly over all wells of several immunoSEQ 96-well plates, and each plate served as one replicate. For sorted subsets, approximately 190 ng of genomic DNA, equivalent to 30,000 or so T cell genomes, went into each replicate PCR. Purified libraries were measured with a Qubit 3.0 fluorometer, size-checked on a Bioanalyzer 2100, and measured again with the KAPA Library Quantification kit. Each immunoSEQ 96-well plate was sequenced on its own single-read 150-cycle Illumina NextSeq 550 flow cell. The study's processing was this. Because only junctional sequences without quality scores were contained in the immunoSEQ output, filtering matching that applied to full-length reads could not be performed. To assign V/J genes and CDR3, sequences were annotated against IMGT germline references using PyIR, a Python wrapper for IgBLAST v1.9. Reads were removed for weak V/J assignments (E-value above 1e-6), missing CDR3, stop codons, out-of-frame junctions, or ambiguous translated residues. V3J clonotypes were defined by identical inferred V gene, J gene, and CDR3 amino acid sequence. Percentage overlap between repertoires was calculated by dividing the number of shared unique clonotypes by the size of the smaller repertoire. Repertoire richness was assessed with RTK rarefaction, the Chao1 estimator, and Recon v2.1 estimates of unobserved clonotypes. OLGA was used to compute generation probabilities for all TCRbeta clonotypes that the gDNA method yielded from a handful of donors. TCRdb took over this immuneACCESS table, retaining in-frame rearrangements with V and J assigned. Such tables are incomplete; in checked studies, under half of the missing clones stem from an unresolved V gene, and the remainder is unexplained. That table gives V, J and clone size, and the DNA gave D and trimming. This sample comprises about 710,000 clones, around four fifths of them detected only once. The ten largest make up roughly 2% of the sample.

Sequencing was performed on memory CD4+ T cells sorted from blood. According to the study, the label for this sample's cell subset or site signals: CD45RA-negative fraction. This receptor was obtained from a woman aged 25-40 years in good health. The rearrangement combines TRBV23-1 with TRBJ2-3; the junction holds 8 bases that match TRBD2. TRBV23-1 is designated an ORF whose function remains uncertain. The CDR3 corresponds to CASSQSTRGGTDTQYF. The bases are TGCGCCAGCAGTCAATCTACGCGGGGGGGCACAGATACGCAGTATTTT.